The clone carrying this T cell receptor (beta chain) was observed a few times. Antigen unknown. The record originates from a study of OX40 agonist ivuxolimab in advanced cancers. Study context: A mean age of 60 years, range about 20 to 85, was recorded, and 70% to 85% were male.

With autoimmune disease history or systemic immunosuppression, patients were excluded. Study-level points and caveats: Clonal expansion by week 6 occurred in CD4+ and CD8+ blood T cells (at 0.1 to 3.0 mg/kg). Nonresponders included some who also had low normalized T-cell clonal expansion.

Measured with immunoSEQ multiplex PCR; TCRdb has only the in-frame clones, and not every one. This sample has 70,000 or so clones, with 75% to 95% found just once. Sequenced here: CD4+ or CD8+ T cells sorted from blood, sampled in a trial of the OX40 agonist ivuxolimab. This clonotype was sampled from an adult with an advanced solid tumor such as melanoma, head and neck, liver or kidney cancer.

The DNA of the CDR3 is TGTGCCACCAGCAGAGCGGGCCACTCCTACGAGCAGTACTTC. Its protein product is CATSRAGHSYEQYF. The chain is built from TRBV15 and TRBJ2-7; D unresolved. The CDR3 runs to 14 residues. V shed 1 base and J shed 0 bases, with 7 bases lying between them. Per germline, CDR1 LNHNV and CDR2 YYDKDF (reference sequence).